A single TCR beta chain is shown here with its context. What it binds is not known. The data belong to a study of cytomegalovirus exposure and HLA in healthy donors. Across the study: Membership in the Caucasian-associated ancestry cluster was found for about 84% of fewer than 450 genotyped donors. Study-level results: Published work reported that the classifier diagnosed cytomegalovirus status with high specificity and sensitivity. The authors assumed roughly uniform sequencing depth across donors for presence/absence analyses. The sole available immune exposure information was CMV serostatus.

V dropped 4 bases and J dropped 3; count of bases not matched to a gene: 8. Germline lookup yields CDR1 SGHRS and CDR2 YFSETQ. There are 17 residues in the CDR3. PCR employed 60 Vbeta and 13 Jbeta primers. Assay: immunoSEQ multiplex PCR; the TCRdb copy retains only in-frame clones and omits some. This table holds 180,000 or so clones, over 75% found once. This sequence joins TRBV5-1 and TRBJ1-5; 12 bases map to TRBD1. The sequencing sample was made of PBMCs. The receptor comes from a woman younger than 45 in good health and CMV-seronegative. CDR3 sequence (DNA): TGCGCCAGCAGCGAAGGGACAGGGGGCCCTTTCAATCAGCCCCAGCATTTT. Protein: CASSEGTGGPFNQPQHF.